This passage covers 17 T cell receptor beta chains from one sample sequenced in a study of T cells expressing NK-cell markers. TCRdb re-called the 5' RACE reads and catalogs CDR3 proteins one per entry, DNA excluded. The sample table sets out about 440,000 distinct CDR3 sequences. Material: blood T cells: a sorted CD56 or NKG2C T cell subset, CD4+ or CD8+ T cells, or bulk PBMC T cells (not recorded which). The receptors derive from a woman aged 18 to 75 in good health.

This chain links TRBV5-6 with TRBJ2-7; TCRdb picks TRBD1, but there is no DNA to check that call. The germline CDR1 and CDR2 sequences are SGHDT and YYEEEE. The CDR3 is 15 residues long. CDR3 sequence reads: CASSLPGTGYYEQYF.

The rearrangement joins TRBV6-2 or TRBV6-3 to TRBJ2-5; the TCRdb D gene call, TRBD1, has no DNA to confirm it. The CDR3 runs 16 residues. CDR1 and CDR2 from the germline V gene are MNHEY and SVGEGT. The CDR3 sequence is CASSSPRQGARETQYF.

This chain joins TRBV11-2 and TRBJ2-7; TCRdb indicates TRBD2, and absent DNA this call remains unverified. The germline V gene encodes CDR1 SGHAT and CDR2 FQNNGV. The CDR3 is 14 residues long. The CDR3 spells CASEPTPALDGQYF. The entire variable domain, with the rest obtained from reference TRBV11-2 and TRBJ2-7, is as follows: EAGVAQSPRYKIIEKRQSVAFWCNPISGHATLYWYQQILGQGPKLLIQFQNNGVVDDSQLPKDRFSAERLKGVDSTLKIQPAKLEDSAVYLCASEPTPALDGQYFGPGTRLTVT.

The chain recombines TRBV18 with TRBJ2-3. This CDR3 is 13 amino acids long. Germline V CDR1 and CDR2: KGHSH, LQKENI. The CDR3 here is CASSPLSTDTQYF.

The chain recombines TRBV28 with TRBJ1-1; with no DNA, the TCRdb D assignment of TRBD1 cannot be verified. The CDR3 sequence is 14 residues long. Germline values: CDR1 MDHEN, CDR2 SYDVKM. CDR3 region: CASSAYRGALEAFF.

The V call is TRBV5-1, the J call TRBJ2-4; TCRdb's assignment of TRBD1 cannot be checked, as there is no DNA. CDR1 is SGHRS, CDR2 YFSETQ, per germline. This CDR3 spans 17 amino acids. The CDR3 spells CASSLAGQGLAKNIQYF. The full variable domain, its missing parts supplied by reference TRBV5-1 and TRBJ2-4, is KAGVTQTPRYLIKTRGQQVTLSCSPISGHRSVSWYQQTPGQGLQFLFEYFSETQRNKGNFPGRFSGRQFSNSRSEMNVSTLELGDSALYLCASSLAGQGLAKNIQYFGAGTRLSVL.

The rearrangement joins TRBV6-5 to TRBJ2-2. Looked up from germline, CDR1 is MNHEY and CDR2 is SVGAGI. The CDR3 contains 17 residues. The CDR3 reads CASSYSMLDPNTGELFF.

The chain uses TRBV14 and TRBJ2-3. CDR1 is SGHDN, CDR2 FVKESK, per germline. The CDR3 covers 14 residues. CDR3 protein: CASSQETSTDTQYF.

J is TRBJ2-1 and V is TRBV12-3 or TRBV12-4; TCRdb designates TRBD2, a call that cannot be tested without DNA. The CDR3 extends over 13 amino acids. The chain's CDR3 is CASWRGTYNEQFF.

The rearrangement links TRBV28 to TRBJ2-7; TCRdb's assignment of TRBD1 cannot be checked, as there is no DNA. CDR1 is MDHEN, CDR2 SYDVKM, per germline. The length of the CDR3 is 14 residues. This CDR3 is CASSPRTGPGEQYF. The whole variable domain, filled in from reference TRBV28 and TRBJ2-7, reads DVKVTQSSRYLVKRTGEKVFLECVQDMDHENMFWYRQDPGLGLRLIYFSYDVKMKEKGDIPEGYSVSREKKERFSLILESASTNQTSMYLCASSPRTGPGEQYFGPGTRLTVT.

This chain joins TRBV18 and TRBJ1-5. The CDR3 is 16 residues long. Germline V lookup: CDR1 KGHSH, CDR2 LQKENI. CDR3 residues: CASSPMGGLSNQPQHF.

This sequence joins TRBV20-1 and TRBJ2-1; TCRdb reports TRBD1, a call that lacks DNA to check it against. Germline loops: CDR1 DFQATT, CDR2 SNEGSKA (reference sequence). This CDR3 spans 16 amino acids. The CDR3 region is CSARPLGRGVDHEQFF.

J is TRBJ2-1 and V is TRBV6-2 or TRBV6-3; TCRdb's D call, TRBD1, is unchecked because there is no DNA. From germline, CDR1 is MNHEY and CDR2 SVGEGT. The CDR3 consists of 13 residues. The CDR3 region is CANNRDSYNEQFF.

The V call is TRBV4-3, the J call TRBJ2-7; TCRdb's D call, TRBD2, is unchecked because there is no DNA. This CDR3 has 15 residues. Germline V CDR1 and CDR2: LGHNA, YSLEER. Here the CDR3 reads CASSQDRTSGAEQYF.

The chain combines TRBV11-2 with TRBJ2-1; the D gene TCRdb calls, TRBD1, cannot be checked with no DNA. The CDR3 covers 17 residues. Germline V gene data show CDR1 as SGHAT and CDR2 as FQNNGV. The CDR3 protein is CASSSYPFYPDANEQFF.

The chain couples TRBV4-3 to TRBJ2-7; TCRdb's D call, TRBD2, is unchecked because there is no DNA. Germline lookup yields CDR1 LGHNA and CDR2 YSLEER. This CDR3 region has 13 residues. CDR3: CASSQATSGRVYF.

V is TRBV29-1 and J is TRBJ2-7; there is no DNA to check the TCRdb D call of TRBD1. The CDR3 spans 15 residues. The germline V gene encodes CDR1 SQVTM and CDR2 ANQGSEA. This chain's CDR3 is CSVNLVGQLSYEQYF.